This passage covers 15 T cell receptor beta chains from one sample sequenced in a study of response to subunit inactivated influenza vaccine. From the RT-PCR reads, TCRdb called clonotypes with MiXCR, one entry per CDR3 protein. The data contain 500,000 to 700,000 distinct CDR3 sequences, roughly a quarter of them singletons. These data were likewise used in another study, on T cells expressing NK-cell markers. From that report: With UMIs, 5'RACE template switching was used to make TCR beta cDNA.

The material was CD4+ T cells sorted from PBMCs, obtained about 13 days after vaccination. These receptors originate from a man in his fifties who received an inactivated influenza vaccine.

The rearrangement uses TRBV6-4 and TRBJ2-1; the D is unclear. Looked up from germline, CDR1 is MRHNA and CDR2 is SNTAGT. V shed 4 bases and J shed 2 bases, with 12 bases lying between them. There are 15 residues in the CDR3. The CDR3 loop is CASSAEMGPYNEQFF. As DNA, the CDR3 is TGTGCCAGCAGTGCTGAGATGGGCCCCTACAATGAGCAGTTCTTC.

This clonotype came up a few times. This rearrangement joins TRBV21-1 to TRBJ2-6; TRBD1 reflects the table's D call only, with no check against the DNA. TRBV21-1 is flagged as a pseudogene. The CDR3 is made up of 19 amino acids. CDR3 nucleotides: TGTGCCAGCAGCACAAGGAGGACAGGGGCTGTGTCTGGGGCCAACGTCCTGACTTTC. This translates into CASSTRRTGAVSGANVLTF.

The gene calls are TRBV4-3 and TRBJ1-5; D is undetermined. This CDR3 comprises 15 residues. V shed 0 bases and J shed 7 bases, with 13 bases lying between them. CDR1 is LGHNA, CDR2 YSLEER, per germline. The CDR3, as DNA: TGCGCCAGCAGCCAAGATGCGGCAGCCGACCAGCCCCAGCATTTT. Translation: CASSQDAAADQPQHF.

This clonotype was observed a handful of times. CDR3 sequence reads: CASRTAYSGANVLTF. CDR3 coding DNA: TGCGCCAGCAGGACCGCCTACTCTGGGGCCAACGTCCTGACTTTC. V is TRBV5-1 and J is TRBJ2-6; D gene ambiguous. Trimming took off 5 bases at V and 0 bases at J, with 9 bases between the two ends. The CDR3 consists of 15 residues. In germline, CDR1 is SGHRS, CDR2 YFSETQ.

This clonotype was found a few times. V usage is TRBV5-1 and J usage is TRBJ1-1; 8 nucleotides agree with TRBD1. The CDR3 runs 12 residues. CDR1 is SGHRS and CDR2 is YFSETQ in the germline V gene. Germline trimming cut 4 bases from V and 7 bases from J; bases unmatched to any gene: 3. The CDR3: CASSRDRGEAFF. The CDR3 DNA reads as TGCGCCAGCAGCCGCGACAGGGGTGAAGCTTTCTTT.

V usage is TRBV2 and J usage is TRBJ2-1; D gene ambiguous. Germline V gene data show CDR1 as SNHLY and CDR2 as FYNNEI. The CDR3 contains 13 residues. Trimming removed 4 bases at V and 10 bases at J, with 14 bases between. The CDR3 protein is CASSVLSLREQFF. CDR3 coding DNA: TGTGCCAGCAGTGTCCTCTCGTTAAGGGAGCAGTTCTTC. The whole variable domain, filled in from reference TRBV2 and TRBJ2-1, reads EPEVTQTPSHQVTQMGQEVILRCVPISNHLYFYWYRQILGQKVEFLVSFYNNEISEKSEIFDDQFSVERPDGSNFTLKIRSTKLEDSAMYFCASSVLSLREQFFGPGTRLTVL.

This clonotype appeared a few times. The gene calls are TRBV3-1 and TRBJ2-2; 10 nucleotides line up with TRBD1. J was trimmed by 6 bases and V by 10 bases; bases with no gene match: 11. The CDR3 extends over 15 amino acids. Germline loops: CDR1 LGHDT, CDR2 YNNKEL (reference sequence). The CDR3 DNA reads TGTGCCACCGCAGTCGGGACAGGGGCTTCCGGGGAGCTGTTTTTT. Translation gives CATAVGTGASGELFF.

The V gene is TRBV9, the J gene TRBJ2-7; 8 bases fit TRBD1. This CDR3 comprises 15 residues. The ends lost 2 bases at V and 6 bases at J; junction bases unmatched: 10. Germline V gives CDR1 SGDLS, CDR2 YYNGEE. The CDR3 nucleotides read TGTGCCAGCAGCGTTACAGGGGGGATAATCGGCGAGCAGTACTTC. Translation gives CASSVTGGIIGEQYF.

A few counts support this clonotype. The chain has TRBV5-5 and TRBJ2-7; 9 nucleotides agree with TRBD2. The junction had 12 bases not matched to a gene; V was cut back by 4 bases and J by 4 bases. There are 16 residues in the CDR3. Germline assignment: CDR1 SGHKS and CDR2 YYEKEE (reference sequence). DNA of the CDR3: TGTGCCAGCAGCCCGGGGACCTTAGCGGGAGTATACGAGCAGTACTTC. Protein sequence: CASSPGTLAGVYEQYF.

The CDR3 bases are TGCGCCAGCAGCCAGTTCTTGGGCACAGATACGCAGTATTTT. It yields the protein CASSQFLGTDTQYF. The V call is TRBV4-3, the J call TRBJ2-3; D unresolved. V lost 3 bases and J lost 1, with 8 bases in between. Germline CDR1 is LGHNA and CDR2 is YSLEER. The CDR3 has 14 amino acids.

The V and J genes are TRBV12-3 or TRBV12-4 and TRBJ2-3, with 9 bases aligning to TRBD1. The CDR3 loop spans 14 amino acids. V was clipped by 5 bases and J by 5 bases; unmatched bases: 5. CDR3 in DNA: TGTGCCAGCAGTGGACAGGGGTCGGAAGATACGCAGTATTTT. It codes for CASSGQGSEDTQYF.

The chain has TRBV29-1 and TRBJ2-7, with TRBD1 matching over 10 bases. The CDR3 loop spans 14 amino acids. The germline V gene has CDR1 SQVTM and CDR2 ANQGSEA. Germline trimming cut 5 bases from V and 1 base from J; bases unmatched to any gene: 5. In DNA, the CDR3 is TGCAGCGTTACGGGACAGGGGATATCCTACGAGCAGTACTTC. It is translated as CSVTGQGISYEQYF.

This clonotype was detected once. The chain links TRBV2 to TRBJ2-2, with 7 bases fitting TRBD2. This CDR3 comprises 15 residues. Germline CDR1 reads SNHLY; CDR2 reads FYNNEI. With 6 bases clipped from V and 4 bases from J, the junction kept 8 bases outside the gene matches. CDR3 in amino acids: CASSKEAGSTGELFF. In nucleotides, the CDR3 is TGTGCCAGCAGCAAAGAAGCGGGGAGCACCGGGGAGCTGTTTTTT.

This clonotype was counted only a few times. V is TRBV3-1 and J is TRBJ2-7; 12 nucleotides line up with TRBD2. The CDR3 consists of 17 residues. CDR1 and CDR2 from the germline V gene are LGHDT and YNNKEL (reference sequence). The junction had 4 bases not matched to a gene; V was cut back by 0 bases and J by 1 base. CDR3 protein: CASSQDRLAGGSYEQYF. CDR3 bases: TGTGCCAGCAGCCAAGATCGGCTAGCGGGAGGGTCCTACGAGCAGTACTTC.

This clonotype was detected a few times. This rearrangement joins TRBV6-1 to TRBJ2-1, with a possible D match to TRBD1 (6 bases). The germline V gene has CDR1 MNHNS and CDR2 SASEGT. V shed 5 bases and J shed 7 bases, with 21 bases lying between them. The CDR3 length is 16 residues. The CDR3 here is CASSRPLQGRGNEQFF. In DNA form, the CDR3 reads TGTGCCAGCAGTAGACCCCTTCAGGGGAGAGGGAATGAGCAGTTCTTC.